This T cell receptor beta chain stems from a study of T-cell memory formation after mild COVID-19. Using its own MiXCR run on the 5' RACE reads, TCRdb lists one record per CDR3 protein. The table lists approximately 490,000 distinct CDR3 sequences, over 20% of them singletons. The CDR3 loop spans 14 amino acids. V was cut by 4 bases and J by 6 bases, with 12 bases left in between. The germline V gene encodes CDR1 MGHDK and CDR2 SYGVNS. This clonotype was found a few times. The sequence was collected from an adult woman who had mild COVID-19 (a few samples of this study predate the infection). Cell type and time point are not known. Sequenced: PBMCs or a T cell subset sorted from them (not recorded which). This chain connects TRBV25-1 to TRBJ1-4; D gene unclear. As DNA, the CDR3 is TGTGCCAGCAGTGCGACGGGCGGGCATGAAAAACTGTTTTTT. It yields the protein CASSATGGHEKLFF.